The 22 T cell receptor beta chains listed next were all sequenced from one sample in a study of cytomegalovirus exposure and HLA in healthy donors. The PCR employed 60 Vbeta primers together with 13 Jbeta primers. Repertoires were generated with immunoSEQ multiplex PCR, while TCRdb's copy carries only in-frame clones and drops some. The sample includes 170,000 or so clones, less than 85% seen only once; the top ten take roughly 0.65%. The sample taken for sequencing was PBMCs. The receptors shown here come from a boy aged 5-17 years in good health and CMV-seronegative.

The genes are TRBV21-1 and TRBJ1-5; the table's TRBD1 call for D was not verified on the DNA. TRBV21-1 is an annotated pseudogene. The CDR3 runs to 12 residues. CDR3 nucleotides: TGTGCCAGCAGCCCATCATATCAGCCCCAGCATTTT. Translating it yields CASSPSYQPQHF.

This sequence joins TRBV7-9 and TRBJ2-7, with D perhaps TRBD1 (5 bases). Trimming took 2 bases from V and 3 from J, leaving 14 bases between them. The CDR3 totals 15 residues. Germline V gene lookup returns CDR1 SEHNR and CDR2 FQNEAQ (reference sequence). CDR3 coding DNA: TGTGCCAGCAGCTTAATTAGTCAGGGAAACTACGAGCAGTACTTC. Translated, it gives CASSLISQGNYEQYF.

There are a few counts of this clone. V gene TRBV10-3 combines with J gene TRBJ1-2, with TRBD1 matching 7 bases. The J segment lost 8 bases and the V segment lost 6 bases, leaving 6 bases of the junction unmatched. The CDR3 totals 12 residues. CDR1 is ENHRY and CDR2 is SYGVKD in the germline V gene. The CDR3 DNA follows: TGTGCCATCAGCATGACAGGGACCGGCTACACCTTC. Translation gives CAISMTGTGYTF.

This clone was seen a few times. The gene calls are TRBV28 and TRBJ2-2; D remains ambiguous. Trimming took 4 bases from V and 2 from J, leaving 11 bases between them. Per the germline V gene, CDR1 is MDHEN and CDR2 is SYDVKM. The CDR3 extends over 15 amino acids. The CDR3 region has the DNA TGTGCCAGCAGTTCCCCCGACTTAAACACCGGGGAGCTGTTTTTT. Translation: CASSSPDLNTGELFF.

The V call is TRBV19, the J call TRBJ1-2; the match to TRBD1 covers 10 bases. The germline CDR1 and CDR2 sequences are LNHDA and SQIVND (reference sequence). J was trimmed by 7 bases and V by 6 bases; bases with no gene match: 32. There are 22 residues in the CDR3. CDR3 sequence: CASSLLPKTWTGGSVSSTGYTF. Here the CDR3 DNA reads TGTGCCAGTAGCCTACTCCCCAAAACCTGGACAGGGGGATCCGTAAGCAGCACTGGCTACACCTTC.

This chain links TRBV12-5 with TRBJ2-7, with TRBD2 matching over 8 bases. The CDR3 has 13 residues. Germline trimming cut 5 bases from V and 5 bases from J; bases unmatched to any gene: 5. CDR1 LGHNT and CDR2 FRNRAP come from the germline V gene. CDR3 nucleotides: TGTGCTAGTGGTCCCCGGGGGGGGGACGAGCAGTACTTC. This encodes CASGPRGGDEQYF.

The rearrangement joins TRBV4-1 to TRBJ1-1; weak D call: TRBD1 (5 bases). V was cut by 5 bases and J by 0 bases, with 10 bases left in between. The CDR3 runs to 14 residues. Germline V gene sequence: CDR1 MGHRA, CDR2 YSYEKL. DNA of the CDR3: TGCGCCAGCAGCTCGGGGGGTATGAACACTGAAGCTTTCTTT. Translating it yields CASSSGGMNTEAFF.

The CDR3 sequence is CAWSMKGLADTQYF. CDR3 nucleotide sequence: TGTGCCTGGAGTATGAAGGGGCTGGCAGATACGCAGTATTTT. V and J are TRBV30 and TRBJ2-3, with D possibly matching TRBD1 (5 bases). There are 14 residues in the CDR3. Trimming shortened V by 2 bases and J by 4 bases, and 13 bases separated the two germline ends. From germline, CDR1 is GTSNPN and CDR2 SVGIG (reference sequence). The full variable domain, completed using reference TRBV30 and TRBJ2-3, is SQTIHQWPATLVQPVGSPLSLECTVEGTSNPNLYWYRQAAGRGLQLLFYSVGIGQISSEVPQNLSASRPQDRQFILSSKKLLLSDSGFYLCAWSMKGLADTQYFGPGTRLTVL.

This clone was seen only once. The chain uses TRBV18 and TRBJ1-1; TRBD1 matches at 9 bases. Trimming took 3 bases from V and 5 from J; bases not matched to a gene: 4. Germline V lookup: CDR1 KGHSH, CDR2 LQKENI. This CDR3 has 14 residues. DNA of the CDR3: TGTGCCAGCTCACCTGGACAGGGGTGGACTGAAGCTTTCTTT. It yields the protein CASSPGQGWTEAFF. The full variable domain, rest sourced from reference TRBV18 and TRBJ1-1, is NAGVMQNPRHLVRRRGQEARLRCSPMKGHSHVYWYRQLPEEGLKFMVYLQKENIIDESGMPKERFSAEFPKEGPSILRIQQVVRGDSAAYFCASSPGQGWTEAFFGQGTRLTVV.

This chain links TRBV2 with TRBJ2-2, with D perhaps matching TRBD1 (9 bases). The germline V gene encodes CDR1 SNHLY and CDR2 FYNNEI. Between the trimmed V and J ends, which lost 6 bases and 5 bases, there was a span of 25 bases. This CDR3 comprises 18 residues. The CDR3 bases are TGTGCCAGCAGAGGGAAGGACAGGGGACTAGTGGGTACCGGGGAGCTGTTTTTT. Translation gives CASRGKDRGLVGTGELFF.

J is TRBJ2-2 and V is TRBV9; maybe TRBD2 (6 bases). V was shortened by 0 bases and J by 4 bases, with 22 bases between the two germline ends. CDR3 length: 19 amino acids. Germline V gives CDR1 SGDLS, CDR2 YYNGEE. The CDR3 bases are TGTGCCAGCAGCGTAGCTAAGTTGGGGGACGCGCGGGGCACCGGGGAGCTGTTTTTT. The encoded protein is CASSVAKLGDARGTGELFF.

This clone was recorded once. The CDR3 here is CAFRQGTAGGNTIYF. Here the CDR3 DNA reads TGTGCCTTTCGCCAGGGGACGGCCGGCGGAAACACCATATATTTT. The rearrangement links TRBV10-3 to TRBJ1-3; D possibly corresponds to TRBD1 (6 bases). Germline lookup yields CDR1 ENHRY and CDR2 SYGVKD. The V end was cut by 11 bases, the J end by 4 bases, with 21 bases between. The CDR3 covers 15 residues.

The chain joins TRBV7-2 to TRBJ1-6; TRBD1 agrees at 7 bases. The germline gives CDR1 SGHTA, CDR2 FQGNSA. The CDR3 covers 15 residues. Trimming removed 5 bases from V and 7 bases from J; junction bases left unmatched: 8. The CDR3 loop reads CASSARQGSNSPLHF. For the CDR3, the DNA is TGTGCCAGCAGCGCTAGACAGGGTAGCAATTCACCCCTCCACTTT.

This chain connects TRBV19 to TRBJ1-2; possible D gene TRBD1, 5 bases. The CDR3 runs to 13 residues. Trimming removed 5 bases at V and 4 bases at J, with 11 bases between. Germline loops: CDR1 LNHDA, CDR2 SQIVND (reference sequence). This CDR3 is CASSLRAGYGYTF. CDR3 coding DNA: TGTGCCAGTAGTCTCAGGGCTGGCTATGGCTACACCTTC. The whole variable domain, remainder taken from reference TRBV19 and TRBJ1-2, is DGGITQSPKYLFRKEGQNVTLSCEQNLNHDAMYWYRQDPGQGLRLIYYSQIVNDFQKGDIAEGYSVSREKKESFPLTVTSAQKNPTAFYLCASSLRAGYGYTFGSGTRLTVV.

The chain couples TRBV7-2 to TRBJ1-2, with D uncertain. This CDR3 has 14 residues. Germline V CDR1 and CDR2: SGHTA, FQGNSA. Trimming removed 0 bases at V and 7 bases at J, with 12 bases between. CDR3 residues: CASSLAGKRPGYTF. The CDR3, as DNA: TGTGCCAGCAGCTTAGCAGGCAAGAGGCCTGGCTACACCTTC.

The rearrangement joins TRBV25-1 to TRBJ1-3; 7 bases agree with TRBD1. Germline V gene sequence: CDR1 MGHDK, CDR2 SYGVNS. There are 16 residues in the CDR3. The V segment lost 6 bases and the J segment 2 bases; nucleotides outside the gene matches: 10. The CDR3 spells CASRSRQGTPGNTIYF. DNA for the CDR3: TGTGCCAGCAGATCCAGACAGGGAACTCCTGGAAACACCATATATTTT.

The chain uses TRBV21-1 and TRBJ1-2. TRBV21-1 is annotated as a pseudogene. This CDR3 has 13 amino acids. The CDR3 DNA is TGTGCCAGCAGCAAAGGTATAAACTATGGCTACACCTTC. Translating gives CASSKGINYGYTF.

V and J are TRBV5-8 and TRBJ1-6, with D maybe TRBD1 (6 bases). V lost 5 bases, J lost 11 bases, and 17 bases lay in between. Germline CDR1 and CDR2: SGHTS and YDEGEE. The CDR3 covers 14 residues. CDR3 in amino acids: CASRHTGYSAPLHF. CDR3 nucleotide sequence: TGTGCCAGCAGACACACAGGGTACTCGGCACCCCTCCACTTT.

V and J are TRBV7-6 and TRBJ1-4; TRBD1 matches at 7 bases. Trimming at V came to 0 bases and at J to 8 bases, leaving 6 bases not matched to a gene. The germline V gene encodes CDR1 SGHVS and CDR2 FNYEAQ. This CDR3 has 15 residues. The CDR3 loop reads CASSLAGGGGEKLFF. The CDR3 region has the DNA TGTGCCAGCAGCTTAGCAGGGGGCGGCGGAGAAAAACTGTTTTTT.

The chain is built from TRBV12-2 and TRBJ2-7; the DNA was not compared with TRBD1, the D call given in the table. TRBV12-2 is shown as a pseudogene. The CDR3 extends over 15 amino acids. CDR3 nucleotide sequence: TGTGCAAGTCGCTCAGACAGGCAGTCACCTTACGAGCAGTACTTC. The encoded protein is CASRSDRQSPYEQYF.

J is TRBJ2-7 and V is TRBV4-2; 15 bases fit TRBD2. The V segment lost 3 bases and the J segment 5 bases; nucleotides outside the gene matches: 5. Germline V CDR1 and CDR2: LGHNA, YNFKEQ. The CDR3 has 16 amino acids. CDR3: CASSQGLAGGHHEQYF. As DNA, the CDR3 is TGTGCCAGCAGCCAGGGACTAGCGGGGGGCCACCACGAGCAGTACTTC.

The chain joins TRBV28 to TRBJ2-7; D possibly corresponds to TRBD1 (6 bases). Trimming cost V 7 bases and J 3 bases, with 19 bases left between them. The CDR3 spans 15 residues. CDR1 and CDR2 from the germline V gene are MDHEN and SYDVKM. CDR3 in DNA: TGTGCCAGCATGCTTAGGGGGATGGGGTTCTACGAGCAGTACTTC. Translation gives CASMLRGMGFYEQYF.